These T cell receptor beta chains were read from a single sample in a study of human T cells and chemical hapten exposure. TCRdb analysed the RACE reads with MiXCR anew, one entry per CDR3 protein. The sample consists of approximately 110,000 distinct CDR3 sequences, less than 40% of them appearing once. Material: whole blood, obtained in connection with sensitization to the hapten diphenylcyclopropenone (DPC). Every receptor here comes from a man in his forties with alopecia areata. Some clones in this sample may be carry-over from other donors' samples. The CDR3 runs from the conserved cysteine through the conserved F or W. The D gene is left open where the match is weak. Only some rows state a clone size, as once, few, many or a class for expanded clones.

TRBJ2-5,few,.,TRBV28,TGTGCCAGCAGTTCGGGGAGAGGGCGACTACAAGAGACCCAGTACTTC,CASSSGRGRLQETQYF
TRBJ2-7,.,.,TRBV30,TGTGCCTGGAGTCCTGGGACACTTGGCGAGCAGTACTTC,CAWSPGTLGEQYF
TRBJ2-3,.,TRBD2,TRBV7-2,TGTGCCAGCAGCCACTTGGCCCGACTAGCGGGAGGCACAGATACGCAGTATTTT,CASSHLARLAGGTDTQYF
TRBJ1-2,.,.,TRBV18,TGTGCCAGCTCACCAGCAGGGCTCCAAATTGGCTACACCTTC,CASSPAGLQIGYTF
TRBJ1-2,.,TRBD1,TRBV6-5,TGTGCCAGCAGAGAAGACAGGGGGAATGGTGGCTACACCTTC,CASREDRGNGGYTF
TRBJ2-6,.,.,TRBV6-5,TGTGCCAGCAATCCTGGGGCGGGGAGCTCTGGGGCCAACGTCCTGACTTTC,CASNPGAGSSGANVLTF
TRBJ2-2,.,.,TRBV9,TGTGCCAGCAGCGCACTCTCATCTACCACCGGGGAGCTGTTTTTT,CASSALSSTTGELFF
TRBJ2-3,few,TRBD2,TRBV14,TGTGCCAGCAGCCTTTACGCCGGGACAGCCAGTACAGGACTAGCGGGAAGATCTTGGGATACGCAGTATTTT,CASSLYAGTASTGLAGRSWDTQYF
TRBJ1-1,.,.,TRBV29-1,TGCAGCGTTGCCCTTTCACAGAGGAACACTGAAGCTTTCTTT,CSVALSQRNTEAFF
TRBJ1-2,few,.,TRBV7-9,TGTGCCAGCAGCTTAGGATTGGGGGGCAATGTCTATGGCTACACCTTC,CASSLGLGGNVYGYTF
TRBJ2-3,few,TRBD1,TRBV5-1,TGCGCCACCAAGACAGGGGAAAGCACAGATACGCAGTATTTT,CATKTGESTDTQYF
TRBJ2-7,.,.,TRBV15,TGTGCCACCAGCAGGATCGTGGCAGGTCCGGTCGAGCAGTACTTC,CATSRIVAGPVEQYF
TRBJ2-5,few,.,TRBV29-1,TGCAGCATAGGAGGAATTCAAGAGACCCAGTACTTC,CSIGGIQETQYF
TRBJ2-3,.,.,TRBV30,TGTGCCTGGAGTCCACCCAGCCGGGACCCATCTTATCCAGGGGAGGATACGCAGTATTTT,CAWSPPSRDPSYPGEDTQYF
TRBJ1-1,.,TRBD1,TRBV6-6,TGTGCCAGCAGTCCGGGACAGGGACTGAACACTGAAGCTTTCTTT,CASSPGQGLNTEAFF
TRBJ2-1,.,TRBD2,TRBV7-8,TGTGCCAGCAGCCATGGACTAGCGGGAGGTGAGCAGTTCTTC,CASSHGLAGGEQFF
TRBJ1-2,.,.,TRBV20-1,TGCAGCGCCGACTTCGGTGGCTACACCTTC,CSADFGGYTF
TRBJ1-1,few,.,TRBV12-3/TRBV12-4,TGTGCCAGCAGTTTTCAGGGTTGGGGCACTGAAGCTTTCTTT,CASSFQGWGTEAFF
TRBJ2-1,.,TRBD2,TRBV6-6,TGTGCCAGCAGTTACTCTCCGGGACTATACAATGAGCAGTTCTTC,CASSYSPGLYNEQFF
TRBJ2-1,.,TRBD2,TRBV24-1,TGTGCCACCAGTTATAGGGCTAGCGGAATAAATGAGCAGTTCTTC,CATSYRASGINEQFF
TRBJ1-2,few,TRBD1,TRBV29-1,TGCAGCGTTGAATCGCAGGGGACAGGGGGCGGTGGCTACACCTTC,CSVESQGTGGGGYTF
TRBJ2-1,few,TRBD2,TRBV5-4,TGTGCCAGCAGCTTAGGGACTAGCCCCCATGAGCAGTTCTTC,CASSLGTSPHEQFF
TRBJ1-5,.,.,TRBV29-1,TGCAGCGTCGGGGGGGCGGGGAATAGCAATCAGCCCCAGCATTTT,CSVGGAGNSNQPQHF
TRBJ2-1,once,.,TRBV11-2,TGTGCCAGCAGCTTAGCCCGGGCGGGACGCTACAATGAGCAGTTCTTC,CASSLARAGRYNEQFF
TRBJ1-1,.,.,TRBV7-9,TGTGCCAGCAGCTATCTTTCCGAGAACACTGAAGCTTTCTTT,CASSYLSENTEAFF
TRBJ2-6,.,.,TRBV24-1,TGTGCCACCAGTGATGCAAGGGGCTCTGGGGCCAACGTCCTGACTTTC,CATSDARGSGANVLTF
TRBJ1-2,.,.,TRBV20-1,TGCAGTGCAAGAGGACAGACTCATGGCTACACCTTC,CSARGQTHGYTF
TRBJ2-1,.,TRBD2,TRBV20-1,TGCAGTGCTTTACCCGGGACTAGCGGGGATGAGCAGTTCTTC,CSALPGTSGDEQFF
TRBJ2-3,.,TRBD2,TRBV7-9,TGTGCCAGCAGCCTAGCGGGAGTGAAGGCAGATACGCAGTATTTT,CASSLAGVKADTQYF
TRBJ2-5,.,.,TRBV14,TGTGCCAGCAGCGAAGATAAGGGGTTGGGATCGTACCAAGAGACCCAGTACTTC,CASSEDKGLGSYQETQYF
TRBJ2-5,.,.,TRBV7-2,TGTGCCAGCAGCTTAGAGGGGGAAGGAGAGACCCAGTACTTC,CASSLEGEGETQYF
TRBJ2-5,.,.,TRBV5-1,TGCGCCAGCAGCTTGGGCCCAACTCAAGAGACCCAGTACTTC,CASSLGPTQETQYF
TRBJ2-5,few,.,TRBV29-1,TGCAGCGTGGGTTGGGGTAACCAAGAGACCCAGTACTTC,CSVGWGNQETQYF
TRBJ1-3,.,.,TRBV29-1,TGCAGCACTCAAACGCCGGGAAACACCATATATTTT,CSTQTPGNTIYF
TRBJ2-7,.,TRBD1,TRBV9,TGTGCCAGCAGCCGAACAGGGGGCAGCTCCTACGAGCAGTACTTC,CASSRTGGSSYEQYF
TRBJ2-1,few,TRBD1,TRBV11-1,TGTGCCAGCAGCTTAGGACAGGGGGCTGCTGAGCAGTTCTTC,CASSLGQGAAEQFF
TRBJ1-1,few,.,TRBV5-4,TGTGCCAGCAGCTTGCCGTCAGGCTCATCGGCTGAAGCTTTCTTT,CASSLPSGSSAEAFF
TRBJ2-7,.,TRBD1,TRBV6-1,TGTGCCAGCTATTCGACAGGGGGCTACTCCGAGCAGTACTTC,CASYSTGGYSEQYF
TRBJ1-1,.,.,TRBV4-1,TGCGCCAGCAGCCAGGATCCGAACGCTGAAGCTTTCTTT,CASSQDPNAEAFF